The entry below describes one TCR beta chain. The antigen is undetermined. Via MiXCR, TCRdb re-called the RT-PCR reads, giving one row per CDR3 protein. The sample includes 500,000 to 600,000 distinct CDR3 sequences, 15% to 20% of them seen just once. The CDR3 is 14 residues long. Germline V gene sequence: CDR1 SGHTA, CDR2 FQGTGA. Trimming shortened V by 3 bases and J by 4 bases, and 12 bases separated the two germline ends. This record belongs to a study of response to subunit inactivated influenza vaccine. General observations from the study: That few new T cells are recruited by each seasonal influenza vaccination was the authors' suggestion.

The chain has TRBV7-3 and TRBJ2-5; TRBD1 is a possible D gene (6 bases). This sample comprised CD4+ T cells sorted from PBMCs, obtained roughly 24 months after vaccination. The clonotype originates from a man aged 50 to 69 who received an inactivated influenza vaccine. The DNA for the CDR3 is TGTGCCAGCAGCTTCTCGGGACATTTAGAGACCCAGTACTTC. This translates into CASSFSGHLETQYF.